Below, 20 T cell receptor beta chains from the same sample are listed, as sequenced in a study of control samples from healthy donors and cancer patients (dated by TCRdb to about 2020). The library was made by the immunoSEQ multiplex PCR assay. TCRdb carries this immuneACCESS record with in-frame sequences only. Its versions omit some clonotypes, under half of them owing to an unresolved V gene in the studies checked, with the rest unexplained. Recorded for this sample are around 140,000 clones; around nine tenths of them occurred a single time. The ten top clones hold around 7.6% of the sample. Input material: PBMCs. These receptors were taken from a man aged 45-60 years with head and neck cancer.

The count of this clone is one. The rearrangement joins TRBV19 to TRBJ2-3, with a weak D call TRBD1 (7 bases). The V and J ends lost 7 bases and 1 base respectively, with 12 bases between them. Germline lookup yields CDR1 LNHDA and CDR2 SQIVND (reference sequence). The length of the CDR3 is 14 residues. In nucleotides, the CDR3 is TGTGCCAGTACTACAGGGGAGGGCACAGATACGCAGTATTTT. Translation: CASTTGEGTDTQYF.

J is TRBJ1-1 and V is TRBV5-1; D might be TRBD1 (5 bases). Germline CDR1 reads SGHRS; CDR2 reads YFSETQ. Trimming pared 1 base from V and 6 bases from J, leaving 16 bases between. This CDR3 region has 15 residues. CDR3 in amino acids: CASSLTPQGRSEAFF. Here the CDR3 DNA reads TGCGCCAGCAGCTTGACCCCCCAGGGACGGTCTGAAGCTTTCTTT.

In DNA, the CDR3 is TGTGCCAGCAGTTACGGTAGGGATCAGCCCCAGCATTTT. The encoded protein is CASSYGRDQPQHF. The genes are TRBV6-6 and TRBJ1-5; D is uncertain. Germline values: CDR1 MNHNY, CDR2 SVGAGI (reference sequence). Trimming took 2 bases from V and 5 from J, leaving 7 bases between them. The CDR3 totals 13 residues.

The rearrangement links TRBV2 to TRBJ1-4; D is unresolved. The V gene's germline CDR1 is SNHLY and CDR2 FYNNEI. This CDR3 spans 14 amino acids. V was cut by 3 bases and J by 4 bases, with 9 bases left in between. DNA of the CDR3: TGTGCCAGCAGTGAGTCTCAGTATAATGAAAAACTGTTTTTT. Encoded protein: CASSESQYNEKLFF. The full variable domain, in which reference TRBV2 and TRBJ1-4 provide the parts outside the CDR3, is EPEVTQTPSHQVTQMGQEVILRCVPISNHLYFYWYRQILGQKVEFLVSFYNNEISEKSEIFDDQFSVERPDGSNFTLKIRSTKLEDSAMYFCASSESQYNEKLFFGSGTQLSVL.

This chain uses TRBV19 with TRBJ2-7; D tentatively fits TRBD1 or TRBD2 (6 bases each). V lost 5 bases to trimming and J lost 2 bases, with 13 bases between them. Germline CDR1 LNHDA, CDR2 SQIVND (reference sequence). The CDR3 contains 14 residues. CDR3 DNA: TGTGCCAGTAGTCCTCGGGGGCCAACCTACGAGCAGTACTTC. Its protein is CASSPRGPTYEQYF.

The chain couples TRBV4-1 to TRBJ2-4; tentative D call: TRBD2 (5 bases). The V end lost 4 bases, the J end lost 6 bases, and 13 bases lay between the germline ends. Germline V gene data show CDR1 as MGHRA and CDR2 as YSYEKL. The CDR3 has 14 amino acids. CDR3: CASSPTRLANIQYF. The CDR3 region has the DNA TGCGCCAGCAGCCCAACTAGGCTGGCAAACATTCAGTACTTC.

The chain is built from TRBV23-1 and TRBJ2-7; 10 nucleotides align to TRBD2. TRBV23-1 is filed as an ORF, its function uncertain. The CDR3 loop spans 19 amino acids. The V and J ends lost 2 bases and 0 bases, in that order; junction bases with no gene match: 13. As DNA, the CDR3 is TGCGCCAGCAGTCAACCGTTCCTGGAGCGGGAGGGCCGCTCCTACGAGCAGTACTTC. Protein sequence: CASSQPFLEREGRSYEQYF.

This rearrangement joins TRBV3-1 (or the pseudogene TRBV3-2) to TRBJ2-3, with TRBD2 matching over 9 bases. V lost 5 bases to trimming and J lost 2 bases; unmatched junction nucleotides: 8. The CDR3 spans 16 residues. Germline lookup yields CDR1 LGHDT and CDR2 YNNKEL (reference sequence). CDR3 sequence: CASSRVAGETTDTQYF. CDR3 DNA: TGTGCCAGCAGCAGAGTAGCGGGAGAGACCACAGATACGCAGTATTTT.

The chain links TRBV2 to TRBJ2-1; 7 bases align to TRBD2. The CDR3 consists of 13 residues. The V and J ends lost 7 bases and 7 bases, in that order; junction bases with no gene match: 7. Germline CDR1 SNHLY, CDR2 FYNNEI. The CDR3 is CASTGLYLNEQFF. The DNA for the CDR3 is TGTGCCAGCACGGGACTATATTTGAATGAGCAGTTCTTC.

The chain couples TRBV29-1 to TRBJ1-2, with D possibly TRBD1 on 6 matching bases. The CDR3 is 17 residues long. Germline V gene sequence: CDR1 SQVTM, CDR2 ANQGSEA. Trimming cost V 2 bases and J 5 bases, with 24 bases left between them. CDR3 amino acids: CSVEKGTSYRVGYGYTF. As DNA, the CDR3 is TGCAGCGTTGAAAAGGGGACCTCCTACAGGGTGGGGTATGGCTACACCTTC. The variable domain in full, completed from reference TRBV29-1 and TRBJ1-2, reads SAVISQKPSRDICQRGTSLTIQCQVDSQVTMMFWYRQQPGQSLTLIATANQGSEATYESGFVIDKFPISRPNLTFSTLTVSNMSPEDSSIYLCSVEKGTSYRVGYGYTFGSGTRLTVV.

The rearrangement links TRBV6-1 to TRBJ2-7; D is possibly TRBD1 (5 bases). V lost 3 bases, J lost 4 bases, and 13 bases lay in between. The germline gives CDR1 MNHNS, CDR2 SASEGT. The CDR3 has 14 residues. CDR3: CASSDKGLGYEQYF. For the CDR3, the DNA is TGTGCCAGCAGTGATAAGGGGTTGGGATACGAGCAGTACTTC.

The rearrangement links TRBV6-6 to TRBJ2-7, with 7 nucleotides matching TRBD1. V dropped 5 bases and J dropped 1; count of bases not matched to a gene: 8. Germline loops: CDR1 MNHNY, CDR2 SVGAGI (reference sequence). This CDR3 comprises 15 residues. The CDR3 coding sequence is TGTGCCAGCAGTGGCGACAGGGTAGAATCCTACGAGCAGTACTTC. This encodes CASSGDRVESYEQYF.

V and J are TRBV28 and TRBJ1-3, with 10 nucleotides matching TRBD1. CDR3 length equals 17 residues. V lost 3 bases and J lost 3; bases outside the gene matches: 8. CDR1 is MDHEN and CDR2 is SYDVKM in the germline V gene. In nucleotides, the CDR3 is TGTGCCAGCAGTTTGGGGACAGGGGCCGTAATTGGAAACACCATATATTTT. This encodes CASSLGTGAVIGNTIYF.

The rearrangement uses TRBV5-4 and TRBJ2-4; D is possibly TRBD1 (9 bases). CDR1 is SGHNT and CDR2 is YYREEE in the germline V gene (reference sequence). Trimming pared 4 bases from V and 8 bases from J, leaving 22 bases between. The CDR3 sequence is 16 residues long. The CDR3 nucleotides read TGTGCCAGCAGCCCCGGGGGGGACAGGGTGGGAGACATTCAGTACTTC. Its protein is CASSPGGDRVGDIQYF.

This chain uses TRBV29-1 with TRBJ2-2; tentative D call: TRBD2 (5 bases). This CDR3 comprises 14 residues. With 4 bases removed from V and 5 bases from J, the gap between germline ends came to 14 bases. The germline V gene encodes CDR1 SQVTM and CDR2 ANQGSEA. The CDR3 nucleotides are TGCAGCGTTGTTGAGGGAAGCTTGACCGGGGAGCTGTTTTTT. The encoded protein is CSVVEGSLTGELFF.

V and J are TRBV7-8 and TRBJ2-7, with D perhaps TRBD1 or TRBD2 (5 bases each). V was pared by 1 base and J by 5 bases, with 36 bases between. Germline lookup yields CDR1 SGHVS and CDR2 FQNEAQ. The CDR3 is made up of 22 amino acids. In DNA, the CDR3 is TGTGCCAGCAGCTTAGGTCCAATTACCCTCACCGGGGCCAGATTGATCCAGGACGAGCAGTACTTC. Protein sequence: CASSLGPITLTGARLIQDEQYF.

This clone was seen more than once but under ten times. The chain is built from TRBV7-9 and TRBJ2-7, with a tentative D call TRBD2 (6 bases). CDR3 size: 13 residues. CDR1 and CDR2 (germline): SEHNR, FQNEAQ (reference sequence). V was cut by 5 bases and J by 3 bases, with 11 bases left in between. The CDR3 DNA follows: TGTGCCAGCAGCCCCGTCGGGAGCTACGAGCAGTACTTC. The encoded protein is CASSPVGSYEQYF.

With regard to this clone: Sequence at one end of the junction differs from germline and may be a read error. This sample includes further DNA sequences coding for the same CDR3. Here the CDR3 DNA reads TGTGCCAGCAGTCAAGAAGGCCCAGCGGGAGCTCCCTACGAGCAGTACTTC. Translation gives CASSQEGPAGAPYEQYF. This chain uses TRBV3-1 (or the pseudogene TRBV3-2) with TRBJ2-7, with TRBD2 identical over 8 bases. The CDR3 runs to 17 residues. Germline V gives CDR1 LGHDT, CDR2 YNNKEL (reference sequence).

This rearrangement joins TRBV7-9 to TRBJ2-3; D not certain. The CDR3 is 13 residues long. The germline CDR1 and CDR2 sequences are SEHNR and FQNEAQ (reference sequence). V lost 5 bases, J lost 4 bases, and 10 bases lay in between. The CDR3 bases are TGTGCCAGCAGCCCCCGCGACGCAGATACGCAGTATTTT. This codes for CASSPRDADTQYF.

The rearrangement uses TRBV6-5 and TRBJ1-1; D is unclear. V was trimmed by 6 bases and J by 0 bases, leaving 11 bases between them. This CDR3 is built from 14 residues. The germline gives CDR1 MNHEY, CDR2 SVGAGI. CDR3 DNA sequence: TGTGCCAGCAGCTGGCAGCCCATGAACACTGAAGCTTTCTTT. Protein sequence: CASSWQPMNTEAFF.